This entry features one TCR beta chain sequence. This clonotype was seen at least ten times. Its antigen target is currently unknown. There are no base qualities to consult, and no much larger clone falls within one base. The V end loses 6 bases and the J end loses 7 bases, and a stretch of 9 bases separates them. The CDR3 spans 12 residues, from the cysteine through the phenylalanine. Left in the record is the CDR3 DNA by itself, 36 bases read in frame from the first base. CDR1 and CDR2, per the germline V gene (reference sequence), are MNHEY and SMNVEV. These data belong to a study of T-cell reconstitution after alpha-beta-depleted transplantation in children listed by TCRdb under 2016. About the study as a whole: Using TCR repertoire profiling, the study quantitatively followed how T-cell immune reconstitution unfolded in children after TCRalphabeta/CD19-depleted allogeneic hematopoietic cell transplantation.

Libraries came from PCR. Sequenced on an Illumina HiSeq 2500. TCR libraries were prepared with molecular barcoding, using unique molecular identifiers to normalize TCRbeta repertoire quantification. Using fastp at Q25 and MiXCR, TCRdb reprocessed the public reads and kept productive beta chains. CDR3 protein sequences are deduplicated, and each keeps its most common genes and DNA. This sample has about half a million distinct CDR3 sequences in its table, and about an eighth of those were observed once. Around 5.6% of the sample belongs to the ten largest clones. Rearrangement joined TRBV27 to TRBJ2-2, with no confidently assigned D gene. This specimen consisted of PBMCs from the stem cell graft donor, obtained from the stem cell graft. The TCR was taken from a human donor who donated a stem cell graft to a child with combined immunodeficiency. The nucleotides read TGTGCCAGCAGCTCTACCGGCGGGGAGCTGTTTTTT. Its protein reads: CASSSTGGELFF.